This TCR beta chain was documented in a study of T cells in women clearing cervical HPV infection. Study-level background: For cases, blood was sampled a median approximately 150 days after lesion detection, interquartile range roughly 90 to 210 days.

Dot-blot hybridization genotyped cervical HPV amplified with MY09/MY11 PCR. Germline assignment: CDR1 SEHNR and CDR2 FQNEAQ (reference sequence). CDR3 size: 15 residues. Study-level points and caveats: CIN3+ cases had significantly higher TCR richness than controls; evenness did not differ.

Comment on this clone: Its antigen is currently unknown. From the germline J gene comes the end of the CDR3, since the read stops 3 residues before it.

Some clones are missing from TCRdb's copy, which holds only in-frame ones; the method was immunoSEQ multiplex PCR. Here the sample table reports tens of thousands of clones. The clonotype was recovered from a woman between 18 and 70 years old with a cervical HPV16 infection that either progressed to CIN3+ or cleared (not recorded which). The sequenced material came from blood buffy coat. The V gene is TRBV7-9, the J gene TRBJ2-2; perhaps TRBD2 as D (6 bases). The DNA read from the CDR3 is TGTGCCAGCAGCTTAGGCTCCGGGACTTCTGAAAAG. This encodes CASSLGSGTSEK. The whole CDR3 reads CASSLGSGTSEKLFF.